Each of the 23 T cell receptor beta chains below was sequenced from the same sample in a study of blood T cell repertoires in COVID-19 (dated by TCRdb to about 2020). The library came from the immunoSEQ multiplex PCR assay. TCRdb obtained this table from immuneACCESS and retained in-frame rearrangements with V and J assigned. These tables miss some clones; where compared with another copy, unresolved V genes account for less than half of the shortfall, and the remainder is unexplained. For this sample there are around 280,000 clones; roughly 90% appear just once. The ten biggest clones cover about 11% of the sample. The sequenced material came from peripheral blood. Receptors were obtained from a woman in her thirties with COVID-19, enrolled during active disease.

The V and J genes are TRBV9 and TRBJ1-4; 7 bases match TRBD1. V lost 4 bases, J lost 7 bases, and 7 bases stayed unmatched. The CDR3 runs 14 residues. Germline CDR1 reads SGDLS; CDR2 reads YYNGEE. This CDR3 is CASSPTGIGEKLFF. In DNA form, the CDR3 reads TGTGCCAGCAGCCCGACAGGGATAGGTGAAAAACTGTTTTTT.

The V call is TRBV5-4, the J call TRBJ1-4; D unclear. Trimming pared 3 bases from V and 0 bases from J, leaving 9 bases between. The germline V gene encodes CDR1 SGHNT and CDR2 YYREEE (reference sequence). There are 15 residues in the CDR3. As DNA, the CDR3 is TGTGCCAGCAGCTCCACCCAGGCAACTAATGAAAAACTGTTTTTT. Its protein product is CASSSTQATNEKLFF.

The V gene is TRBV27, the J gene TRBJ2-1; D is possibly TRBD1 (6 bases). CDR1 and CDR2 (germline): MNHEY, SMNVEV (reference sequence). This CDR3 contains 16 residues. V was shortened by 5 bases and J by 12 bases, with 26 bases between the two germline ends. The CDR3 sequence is CASSTDRTWSDGRQFF. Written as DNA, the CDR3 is TGTGCCAGCAGTACAGACAGGACTTGGTCGGACGGGCGGCAGTTCTTC.

The CDR3 DNA sequence: TGTGCCAGCAGCTTCCAAAGAAGGGGCCTAGCGGGAGAGACAGATACGCAGTATTTT. Encoded protein: CASSFQRRGLAGETDTQYF. This chain uses TRBV4-2 with TRBJ2-3; 10 bases match TRBD2. After removal of 5 bases from V and 3 bases from J, the junction contained 17 bases not matched to a gene. Germline values: CDR1 LGHNA, CDR2 YNFKEQ. This CDR3 comprises 19 residues.

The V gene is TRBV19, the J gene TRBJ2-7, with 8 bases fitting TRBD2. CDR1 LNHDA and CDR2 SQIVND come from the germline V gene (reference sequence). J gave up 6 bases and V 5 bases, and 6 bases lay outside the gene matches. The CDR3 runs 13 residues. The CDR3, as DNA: TGTGCCAGTAGTCCCAATGGACTAGCCGAGCAGTACTTC. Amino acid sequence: CASSPNGLAEQYF. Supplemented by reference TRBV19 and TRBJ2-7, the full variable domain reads DGGITQSPKYLFRKEGQNVTLSCEQNLNHDAMYWYRQDPGQGLRLIYYSQIVNDFQKGDIAEGYSVSREKKESFPLTVTSAQKNPTAFYLCASSPNGLAEQYFGPGTRLTVT.

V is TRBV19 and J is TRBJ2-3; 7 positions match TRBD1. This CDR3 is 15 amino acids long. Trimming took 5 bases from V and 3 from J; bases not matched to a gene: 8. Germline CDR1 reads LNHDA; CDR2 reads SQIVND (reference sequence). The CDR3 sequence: CASSQQGSQTDTQYF. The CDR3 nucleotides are TGTGCCAGTAGTCAACAGGGGAGTCAGACAGATACGCAGTATTTT.

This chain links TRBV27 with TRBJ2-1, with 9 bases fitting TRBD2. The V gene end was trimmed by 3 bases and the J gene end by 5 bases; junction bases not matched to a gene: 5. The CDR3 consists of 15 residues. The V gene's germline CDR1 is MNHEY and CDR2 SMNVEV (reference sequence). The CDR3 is CASSLATSGNNEQFF. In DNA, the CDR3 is TGTGCCAGCAGTTTGGCGACTAGCGGAAACAATGAGCAGTTCTTC.

The CDR3 region is CASSQAPGQPQHF. Here the CDR3 DNA reads TGCGCCAGCAGCCAAGCCCCCGGGCAGCCCCAGCATTTT. The V gene is TRBV4-1, the J gene TRBJ1-5; D call uncertain. Germline values: CDR1 MGHRA, CDR2 YSYEKL. Trimming pared 1 base from V and 7 bases from J, leaving 8 bases between. The CDR3 has 13 amino acids.

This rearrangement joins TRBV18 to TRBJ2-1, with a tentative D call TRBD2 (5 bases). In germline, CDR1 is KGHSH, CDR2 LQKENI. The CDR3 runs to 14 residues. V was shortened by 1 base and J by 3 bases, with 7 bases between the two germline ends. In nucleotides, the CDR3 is TGTGCCAGCTCACCACTCGAGGGCTACAATGAGCAGTTCTTC. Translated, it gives CASSPLEGYNEQFF.

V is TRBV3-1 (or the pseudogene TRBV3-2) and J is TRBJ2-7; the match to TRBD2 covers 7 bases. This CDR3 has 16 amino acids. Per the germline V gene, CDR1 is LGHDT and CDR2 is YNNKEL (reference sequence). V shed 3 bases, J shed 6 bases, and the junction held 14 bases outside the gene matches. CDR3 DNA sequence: TGTGCCAGCAGCCACCTTGGGGGGGGAGGGACCGTCGAGCAGTACTTC. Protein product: CASSHLGGGGTVEQYF.

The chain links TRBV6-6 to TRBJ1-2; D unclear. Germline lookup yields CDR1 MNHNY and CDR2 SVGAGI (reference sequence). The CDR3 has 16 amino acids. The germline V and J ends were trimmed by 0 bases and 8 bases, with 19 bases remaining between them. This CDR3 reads CASSYSPHSLGLGYTF. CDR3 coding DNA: TGTGCCAGCAGTTACTCCCCCCACAGCCTCGGTCTAGGCTACACCTTC.

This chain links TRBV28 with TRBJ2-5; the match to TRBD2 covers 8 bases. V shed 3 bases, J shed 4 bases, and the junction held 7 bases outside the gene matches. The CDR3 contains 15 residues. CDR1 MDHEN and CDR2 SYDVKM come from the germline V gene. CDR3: CASSFPPGGSETQYF. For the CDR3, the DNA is TGTGCCAGCAGTTTTCCCCCGGGGGGGTCAGAGACCCAGTACTTC.

The CDR3: CAWSSGAGVRNEQFF. The CDR3, as DNA: TGTGCCTGGAGTTCAGGGGCGGGAGTACGCAATGAGCAGTTCTTC. The J gene is TRBJ2-1, the V gene TRBV30; tentative D call: TRBD2 (7 bases). Germline CDR1 is GTSNPN and CDR2 is SVGIG (reference sequence). The CDR3 is 15 amino acids. Trimming removed 2 bases from V and 6 bases from J, with 17 bases in between.

In DNA, the CDR3 is TGTGCCAGCAGCGCTGGGGACACAAACACCGGGGAGCTGTTTTTT. Protein product: CASSAGDTNTGELFF. V gene TRBV9 combines with J gene TRBJ2-2, with a possible D match to TRBD1 (6 bases). Germline V lookup: CDR1 SGDLS, CDR2 YYNGEE. Between the trimmed V and J ends, which lost 3 bases and 2 bases, there was a span of 11 bases. The CDR3 extends over 15 amino acids.

The CDR3 spells CASRLLKGTGSNYEQYF. CDR3 sequence (DNA): TGTGCCAGCAGACTCCTGAAAGGGACAGGGTCCAATTACGAGCAGTACTTC. The rearrangement links TRBV28 to TRBJ2-7; 9 nucleotides agree with TRBD1. This CDR3 is 17 amino acids long. Germline CDR1 and CDR2: MDHEN and SYDVKM. V gave up 6 bases and J gave up 4 bases; unmatched junction bases: 16. The entire variable domain, with the rest obtained from reference TRBV28 and TRBJ2-7, is as follows: DVKVTQSSRYLVKRTGEKVFLECVQDMDHENMFWYRQDPGLGLRLIYFSYDVKMKEKGDIPEGYSVSREKKERFSLILESASTNQTSMYLCASRLLKGTGSNYEQYFGPGTRLTVT.

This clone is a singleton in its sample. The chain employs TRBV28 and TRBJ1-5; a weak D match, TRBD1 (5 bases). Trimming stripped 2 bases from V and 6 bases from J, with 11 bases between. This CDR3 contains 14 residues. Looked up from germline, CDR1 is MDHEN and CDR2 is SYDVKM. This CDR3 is CASSLAGGGQPQHF. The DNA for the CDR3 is TGTGCCAGCAGTTTAGCGGGGGGTGGTCAGCCCCAGCATTTT.

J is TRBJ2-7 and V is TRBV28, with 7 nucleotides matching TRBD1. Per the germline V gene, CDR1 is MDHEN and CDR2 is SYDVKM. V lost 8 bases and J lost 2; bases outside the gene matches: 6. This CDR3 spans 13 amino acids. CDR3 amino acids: CASCLGQTYEQYF. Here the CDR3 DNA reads TGTGCCAGCTGCTTGGGACAGACCTACGAGCAGTACTTC.

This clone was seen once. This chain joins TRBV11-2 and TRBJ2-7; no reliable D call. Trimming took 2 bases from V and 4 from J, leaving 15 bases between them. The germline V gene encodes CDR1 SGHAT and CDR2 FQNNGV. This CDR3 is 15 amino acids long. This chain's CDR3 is CASSLSSGLRYEQYF. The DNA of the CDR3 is TGTGCCAGCAGCTTATCCTCAGGTTTAAGGTACGAGCAGTACTTC.

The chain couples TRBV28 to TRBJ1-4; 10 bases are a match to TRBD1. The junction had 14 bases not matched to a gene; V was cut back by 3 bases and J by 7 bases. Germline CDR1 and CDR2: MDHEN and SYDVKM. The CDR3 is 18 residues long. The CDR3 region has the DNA TGTGCCAGCAGTTTTGGAATCGCGGGGACAGGGGAAGGTGAAAAACTGTTTTTT. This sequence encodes CASSFGIAGTGEGEKLFF.

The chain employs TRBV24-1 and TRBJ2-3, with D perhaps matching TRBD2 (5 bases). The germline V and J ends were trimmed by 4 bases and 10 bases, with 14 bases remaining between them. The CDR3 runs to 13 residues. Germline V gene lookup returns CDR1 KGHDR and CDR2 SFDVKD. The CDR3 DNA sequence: TGTGCCACCAGTGACCCCCGGGGAGAGGCGCAGTATTTT. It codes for CATSDPRGEAQYF.

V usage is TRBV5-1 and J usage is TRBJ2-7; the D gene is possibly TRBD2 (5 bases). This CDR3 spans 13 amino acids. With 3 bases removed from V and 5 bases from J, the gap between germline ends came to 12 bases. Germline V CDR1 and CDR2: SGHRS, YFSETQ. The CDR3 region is CASSYSDFDEQYF. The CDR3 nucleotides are TGCGCCAGCAGCTACTCGGACTTCGACGAGCAGTACTTC.

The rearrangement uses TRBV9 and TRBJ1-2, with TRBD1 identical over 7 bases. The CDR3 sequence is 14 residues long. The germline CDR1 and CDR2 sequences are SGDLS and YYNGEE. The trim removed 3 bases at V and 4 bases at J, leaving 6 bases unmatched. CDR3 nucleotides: TGTGCCAGCAGCGACCACAGGGGTCCCTATGGCTACACCTTC. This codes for CASSDHRGPYGYTF.

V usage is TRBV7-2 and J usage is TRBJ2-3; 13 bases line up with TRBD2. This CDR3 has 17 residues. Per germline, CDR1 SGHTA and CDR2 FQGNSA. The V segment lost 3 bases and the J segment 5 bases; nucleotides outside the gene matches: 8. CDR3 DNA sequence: TGTGCCAGCAGCTTGGGATGGACTAGCGGGAGAGGAGATACGCAGTATTTT. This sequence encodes CASSLGWTSGRGDTQYF.